This T cell receptor (beta chain) was obtained from a study of cytomegalovirus exposure and HLA in healthy donors. General study results and limits: The listing of fewer than 200 TCR beta chains classed them as cytomegalovirus-associated. For most subjects, TCR beta sequences were reported to predict HLA-A and HLA-B alleles with accuracy. Reports described diagnosis of cytomegalovirus status by the classifier as highly specific and sensitive.

Researchers ran the PCR with 60 Vbeta and 13 Jbeta primers. Generated by immunoSEQ multiplex PCR, the TCRdb table keeps only in-frame clones and is missing some. The table shows about 220,000 clones, with 75% to 80% occurring only once. In germline, CDR1 is MNHEY, CDR2 SMNVEV (reference sequence). Unmatched junction bases numbered 9, after V lost 4 bases and J lost 6 bases. The CDR3 extends over 16 amino acids. This clone was picked up one time. Its antigen is unidentified. This chain uses TRBV27 with TRBJ2-2, with 9 bases lining up with TRBD1. Sample: PBMCs. The receptor comes from a male donor in good health and CMV-seronegative. This CDR3 is CASSSYRGRGSGELFF. CDR3 nucleotides: TGTGCCAGCAGTTCCTACAGGGGGCGCGGGTCCGGGGAGCTGTTTTTT.